This passage covers 21 T cell receptor beta chains from one sample sequenced in a study of CD8 T cells in Susac syndrome. Random-hexamer reverse transcription was applied to roughly 0.5 to 1 ug RNA. TCRdb processed the immunoSEQ multiplex PCR reads anew with MiXCR; each CDR3 protein has one entry. The sample holds roughly 400,000 distinct CDR3 sequences; around 85% are singletons and the top ten take approximately 0.12%. Input material: CD8+ T cells from PBMCs. The origin of the receptors is a human donor with multiple sclerosis.

The chain links TRBV30 to TRBJ2-7; the D call may be TRBD1 or TRBD2 (5 bases each). Germline V lookup: CDR1 GTSNPN, CDR2 SVGIG (reference sequence). Trimming took 1 base from V and 3 from J, leaving 16 bases between them. This CDR3 has 15 amino acids. CDR3 in amino acids: CAWSGTGTKIYEQYF. CDR3 sequence (DNA): TGTGCCTGGAGTGGGACCGGGACCAAAATCTACGAGCAGTACTTC.

The sample holds a few counts of this clonotype. The V and J genes are TRBV6-6 and TRBJ1-5, with D uncertain. The CDR3 runs 12 residues. In germline, CDR1 is MNHNY, CDR2 SVGAGI (reference sequence). V dropped 4 bases and J dropped 6 bases, with 7 bases sitting between them. The CDR3 loop reads CASSSRRQPQHF. CDR3 coding DNA: TGTGCCAGCAGTTCAAGGCGTCAGCCCCAGCATTTT.

The rearrangement joins TRBV30 to TRBJ2-1; 10 bases match TRBD2. Germline values: CDR1 GTSNPN, CDR2 SVGIG (reference sequence). CDR3 length: 13 residues. The CDR3 coding sequence is TGTTATAGCGGGAGGATAACGACCAATGAGCAGTTCTTC. Its translation is CYSGRITTNEQFF.

This clonotype has only one observation. This chain links TRBV29-1 with TRBJ2-7, with D uncertain. Germline V lookup: CDR1 SQVTM, CDR2 ANQGSEA. The CDR3 contains 12 residues. The V end was cut by 2 bases, the J end by 4 bases, with 9 bases between. DNA of the CDR3: TGCAGCGTTGAAATCAGTACTTACGAGCAGTACTTC. It codes for CSVEISTYEQYF.

The genes are TRBV27 and TRBJ2-1; a weak D match, TRBD1 (6 bases). Germline V gives CDR1 MNHEY, CDR2 SMNVEV (reference sequence). This CDR3 comprises 15 residues. Between the trimmed V and J ends, which lost 2 bases and 1 base, there was a span of 9 bases. CDR3 DNA sequence: TGTGCCAGCAGTTTACCAGGGGTATCCTACAATGAGCAGTTCTTC. It yields the protein CASSLPGVSYNEQFF.

The sample holds one count of this clonotype. The rearrangement joins TRBV7-9 to TRBJ2-7; no clear D gene. The CDR3 is 13 residues long. Trimming took 5 bases from V and 5 from J, leaving 13 bases between them. CDR1 and CDR2 (germline): SEHNR, FQNEAQ (reference sequence). CDR3 loop: CASSGAERHEQYF. CDR3 nucleotide sequence: TGTGCCAGCAGCGGCGCGGAGCGTCACGAGCAGTACTTC.

This chain uses TRBV27 with TRBJ2-1; D might be TRBD2 (5 bases). Germline V lookup: CDR1 MNHEY, CDR2 SMNVEV (reference sequence). V lost 1 base and J lost 5, with 9 bases in between. CDR3 length: 14 amino acids. The CDR3 nucleotides are TGTGCCAGCAGTTTATATATCGGGAACAATGAGCAGTTCTTC. Protein product: CASSLYIGNNEQFF.

The chain joins TRBV19 to TRBJ2-1, with D possibly TRBD1 on 5 matching bases. Trimming stripped 2 bases from V and 3 bases from J, with 14 bases between. The CDR3 has 16 amino acids. Germline V CDR1 and CDR2: LNHDA, SQIVND (reference sequence). CDR3 sequence: CASSIFAREVYNEQFF. The CDR3 coding sequence is TGTGCCAGTAGTATATTCGCCAGGGAAGTCTACAATGAGCAGTTCTTC.

The gene calls are TRBV28 and TRBJ2-1; possible D gene TRBD1, 5 bases. V lost 5 bases and J 1 base, leaving 12 bases between the germline ends. This CDR3 region has 15 residues. Looked up from germline, CDR1 is MDHEN and CDR2 is SYDVKM. The CDR3 loop reads CASSLYQGSYNEQFF. The CDR3 DNA reads TGTGCCAGCAGTCTATACCAGGGTTCCTACAATGAGCAGTTCTTC.

The V gene is TRBV12-3 or TRBV12-4, the J gene TRBJ2-1, with D perhaps matching TRBD2 (6 bases). The V end was cut by 6 bases, the J end by 0 bases, with 15 bases between. The CDR3 totals 16 residues. This CDR3 is CASSIWRGFSYNEQFF. Here the CDR3 DNA reads TGTGCCAGCAGCATCTGGCGGGGCTTCTCCTACAATGAGCAGTTCTTC.

This sequence joins TRBV5-1 and TRBJ1-5; TRBD1 might be the D (6 bases). The CDR3 totals 14 residues. Germline assignment: CDR1 SGHRS and CDR2 YFSETQ. Between the trimmed V and J ends, which lost 0 bases and 7 bases, there was a span of 11 bases. In DNA, the CDR3 is TGCGCCAGCAGCTTGGAGGGGGGCTGGCAGCCCCAGCATTTT. Translating gives CASSLEGGWQPQHF.

The gene calls are TRBV28 and TRBJ1-6; D is unclear. The length of the CDR3 is 16 residues. Trimming removed 2 bases at V and 0 bases at J, with 8 bases between. Germline CDR1 MDHEN, CDR2 SYDVKM. In DNA, the CDR3 is TGTGCCAGCAGTTTACACGTTAGCTCCTATAATTCACCCCTCCACTTT. Protein: CASSLHVSSYNSPLHF.

V usage is TRBV27 and J usage is TRBJ2-1; 10 nucleotides align to TRBD2. V shed 5 bases and J 4 bases; nucleotides not matched to a gene: 8. Germline lookup yields CDR1 MNHEY and CDR2 SMNVEV (reference sequence). The CDR3 totals 16 residues. The CDR3: CASSATGLAFYNEQFF. CDR3 bases: TGTGCCAGCAGTGCCACGGGACTAGCGTTTTACAATGAGCAGTTCTTC.

The chain combines TRBV27 with TRBJ2-2; D gene ambiguous. CDR3 length equals 13 residues. Per germline, CDR1 MNHEY and CDR2 SMNVEV (reference sequence). Trimming took 7 bases from V and 4 from J, leaving 10 bases between them. As DNA, the CDR3 is TGTGCCAGCACCGCATCTCCCACCGGGGAGCTGTTTTTT. Its translation: CASTASPTGELFF.

The chain employs TRBV18 and TRBJ2-1; 12 positions agree with TRBD2. Germline V gene sequence: CDR1 KGHSH, CDR2 LQKENI. V was clipped by 3 bases and J by 5 bases; unmatched bases: 5. CDR3 length equals 16 residues. In DNA form, the CDR3 reads TGTGCCAGCTCACCCGGACTAGCGGGGAAAGACAATGAGCAGTTCTTC. This codes for CASSPGLAGKDNEQFF. The variable domain in full, with the rest retrieved from reference TRBV18 and TRBJ2-1, is NAGVMQNPRHLVRRRGQEARLRCSPMKGHSHVYWYRQLPEEGLKFMVYLQKENIIDESGMPKERFSAEFPKEGPSILRIQQVVRGDSAAYFCASSPGLAGKDNEQFFGPGTRLTVL.

This chain uses TRBV10-1 with TRBJ2-7, with D perhaps TRBD2 (6 bases). The germline V and J ends were trimmed by 8 bases and 2 bases, with 13 bases remaining between them. The CDR3 length is 13 residues. Germline loops: CDR1 WNHNN, CDR2 SYGVQD (reference sequence). The CDR3 loop reads CASSASVAYEQYF. The CDR3 DNA reads as TGCGCCAGCTCCGCTAGCGTGGCCTACGAGCAGTACTTC.

This chain connects TRBV19 to TRBJ2-1; TRBD1 agrees at 9 bases. The length of the CDR3 is 11 residues. V was pared by 7 bases and J by 11 bases, with 3 bases of the junction left unmatched. CDR1 is LNHDA and CDR2 is SQIVND in the germline V gene (reference sequence). CDR3 in amino acids: CASMGTGQQFF. The CDR3 nucleotides read TGTGCCAGTATGGGGACAGGGCAGCAGTTCTTC. Filled out from reference TRBV19 and TRBJ2-1, the complete variable domain reads DGGITQSPKYLFRKEGQNVTLSCEQNLNHDAMYWYRQDPGQGLRLIYYSQIVNDFQKGDIAEGYSVSREKKESFPLTVTSAQKNPTAFYLCASMGTGQQFFGPGTRLTVL.

The gene calls are TRBV7-9 and TRBJ2-7; no clear D. The CDR3 sequence is 13 residues long. Between the trimmed V and J ends, which lost 4 bases and 3 bases, there was a span of 10 bases. The germline CDR1 and CDR2 sequences are SEHNR and FQNEAQ (reference sequence). In DNA, the CDR3 is TGTGCCAGCAGCTCCGCCGAAAACTACGAGCAGTACTTC. This translates into CASSSAENYEQYF.

This clonotype was detected only once. J is TRBJ1-1 and V is TRBV6-2 or TRBV6-3, with D unclear. From germline, CDR1 is MNHEY and CDR2 SVGEGT. The ends were cut back, 1 base at V and 3 bases at J, with 12 bases in the middle. The CDR3 is 15 amino acids. The CDR3 spells CASSYFFGGDTEAFF. CDR3 DNA: TGTGCCAGCAGTTACTTTTTCGGCGGGGACACTGAAGCTTTCTTT.

V and J are TRBV29-1 and TRBJ2-2; unclear D gene. Germline CDR1 reads SQVTM; CDR2 reads ANQGSEA. V lost 3 bases to trimming and J lost 4 bases, with 6 bases between them. CDR3 size: 12 residues. CDR3 protein: CSVEFPTGELFF. The CDR3 DNA reads as TGCAGCGTTGAGTTTCCCACCGGGGAGCTGTTTTTT.

The rearrangement links TRBV12-3 or TRBV12-4 to TRBJ2-7, with D uncertain. V dropped 6 bases and J dropped 5 bases, with 11 bases sitting between them. The CDR3 runs 12 residues. The CDR3 DNA sequence: TGTGCCAGCAGCTACACTTATAACGAGCAGTACTTC. It is translated as CASSYTYNEQYF.